Following are 28 T cell receptor beta chains from one sample sequenced in a study of T cells in Graves' hyperthyroidism and ophthalmopathy. TCR beta CDR3 region amplification was performed from RNA transcripts. Primed by the HTBI set, a first-round RT-PCR was run on the TCR CDR3. TCRdb independently ran MiXCR on the multiplex PCR reads; one entry per CDR3 protein. In the table there are more than 300,000 distinct CDR3 sequences, about a sixth of which are singletons. Input material: blood. All receptors derive from a woman in her thirties with Graves' hyperthyroidism that later progressed to Graves' ophthalmopathy.

This clonotype was counted many times. The chain is built from TRBV20-1 and TRBJ2-7; D call uncertain. Germline CDR1 DFQATT, CDR2 SNEGSKA (reference sequence). This CDR3 comprises 15 residues. V lost 0 bases and J lost 3, with 15 bases in between. The CDR3 protein is CSARDLVGLSYEQYF. Here the CDR3 DNA reads TGCAGTGCTAGAGATCTCGTCGGTTTGAGCTACGAGCAGTACTTC.

At least ten counts were recorded for this clonotype. The chain carries TRBV2 and TRBJ1-5; the D is unclear. Trimming shortened V by 2 bases and J by 4 bases, and 12 bases separated the two germline ends. Germline V lookup: CDR1 SNHLY, CDR2 FYNNEI. The CDR3 is 15 amino acids. The CDR3 DNA is TGTGCCAGCAGTGAACTCCGGGGTTCGAATCAGCCCCAGCATTTT. This translates into CASSELRGSNQPQHF.

At least ten counts were recorded for this clonotype. V gene TRBV5-1 combines with J gene TRBJ2-7; TRBD2 agrees at 10 bases. The CDR3 loop spans 15 amino acids. Trimming cost V 0 bases and J 7 bases; bases outside gene matches: 7. Germline V lookup: CDR1 SGHRS, CDR2 YFSETQ. DNA for the CDR3: TGCGCCAGCAGCTTGGCCCTAGCGGGAGCGGGAGAGCAGTACTTC. This sequence encodes CASSLALAGAGEQYF.

This clonotype has at least ten counts. The rearrangement links TRBV28 to TRBJ2-5; D not certain. This CDR3 is built from 13 residues. Germline CDR1 reads MDHEN; CDR2 reads SYDVKM. V lost 3 bases and J lost 3, with 8 bases in between. The CDR3 DNA reads as TGTGCCAGCAGTTTTCCGGCAAAAGAGACCCAGTACTTC. It yields the protein CASSFPAKETQYF.

Many counts were recorded for this clonotype. The chain uses TRBV6-5 and TRBJ2-5; TRBD2 aligns across 7 bases. The CDR3 runs to 13 residues. Germline CDR1 MNHEY, CDR2 SVGAGI. The V segment lost 3 bases and the J segment 4 bases; nucleotides outside the gene matches: 2. CDR3 protein: CASSYERGETQYF. In DNA, the CDR3 is TGTGCCAGCAGTTATGAGCGGGGAGAGACCCAGTACTTC.

This clonotype was observed a handful of times. The chain carries TRBV7-9 and TRBJ2-1, with 8 bases identical to TRBD2. The CDR3 has 17 amino acids. J lost 5 bases, V lost 5 bases, and 14 bases had no gene match. Germline assignment: CDR1 SEHNR and CDR2 FQNEAQ (reference sequence). In nucleotides, the CDR3 is TGTGCCAGCAGCCCCCCATTCGGGAGGGCTGGGGACAATGAGCAGTTCTTC. It is translated as CASSPPFGRAGDNEQFF.

This clonotype was picked up a small number of times. The chain uses TRBV7-9 and TRBJ2-2; TRBD2 might be the D (6 bases). Germline CDR1 is SEHNR and CDR2 is FQNEAQ (reference sequence). CDR3 length equals 16 residues. V gave up 2 bases and J gave up 4 bases, with 14 bases separating them. CDR3 in amino acids: CASSLTGVVSTGELFF. The CDR3 DNA reads TGTGCCAGCAGCTTAACGGGGGTAGTCAGCACCGGGGAGCTGTTTTTT.

Ten or more counts support this clonotype. V gene TRBV5-1 combines with J gene TRBJ1-3; 12 bases fit TRBD1. The length of the CDR3 is 17 residues. The germline gives CDR1 SGHRS, CDR2 YFSETQ. V lost 1 base and J lost 4; bases outside the gene matches: 6. The CDR3 protein is CASSLYGTGGDGNTIYF. CDR3 in DNA: TGCGCCAGCAGCTTGTATGGGACAGGGGGCGACGGAAACACCATATATTTT.

This clonotype was detected ten times or more. The rearrangement joins TRBV11-2 to TRBJ1-1, with D possibly matching TRBD1 (5 bases). CDR3 length equals 16 residues. Germline V gene data show CDR1 as SGHAT and CDR2 as FQNNGV. V was pared by 6 bases and J by 1 base, with 18 bases between. The CDR3 sequence: CASRVSGRGENTEAFF. The DNA for the CDR3 is TGTGCCAGCAGAGTCTCGGGGAGGGGAGAGAACACTGAAGCTTTCTTT. Filled out from reference TRBV11-2 and TRBJ1-1, the complete variable domain reads EAGVAQSPRYKIIEKRQSVAFWCNPISGHATLYWYQQILGQGPKLLIQFQNNGVVDDSQLPKDRFSAERLKGVDSTLKIQPAKLEDSAVYLCASRVSGRGENTEAFFGQGTRLTVV.

The V call is TRBV6-1, the J call TRBJ1-5; D unresolved. CDR1 and CDR2 (germline): MNHNS, SASEGT. V lost 0 bases and J 7 bases, leaving 13 bases between the germline ends. The CDR3 covers 15 residues. CDR3 region: CASSEAGDWGQPQHF. CDR3 sequence (DNA): TGTGCCAGCAGTGAAGCTGGGGATTGGGGACAGCCCCAGCATTTT.

This clonotype was counted at least ten times. The chain combines TRBV12-3 or TRBV12-4 with TRBJ2-5; D remains ambiguous. There are 11 residues in the CDR3. The ends were cut back, 4 bases at V and 5 bases at J, with 5 bases in the middle. The CDR3 DNA reads as TGTGCCAGCAGTTACTGGGAGACCCAGTACTTC. Its translation is CASSYWETQYF.

This clonotype showed up many times. The rearrangement uses TRBV18 and TRBJ1-3, with 7 bases lining up with TRBD1. The junction had 6 bases not matched to a gene; V was cut back by 4 bases and J by 0 bases. The CDR3 sequence is 16 residues long. In germline, CDR1 is KGHSH, CDR2 LQKENI. The CDR3 region is CASSLGQANSGNTIYF. The CDR3 bases are TGTGCCAGCTCACTCGGACAGGCCAACTCTGGAAACACCATATATTTT.

The chain couples TRBV6-1 to TRBJ1-5; 7 nucleotides match TRBD1. The CDR3 is 15 residues long. Germline CDR1 reads MNHNS; CDR2 reads SASEGT. After removal of 7 bases from V and 0 bases from J, the junction contained 6 bases not matched to a gene. In nucleotides, the CDR3 is TGTGCCAGCACCCCGACAGGGTATAGCAATCAGCCCCAGCATTTT. As protein: CASTPTGYSNQPQHF.

This clonotype was seen many times. The J gene is TRBJ2-7, the V gene TRBV5-1; D remains unclear. The V and J ends lost 2 bases and 0 bases respectively, with 9 bases between them. The germline gives CDR1 SGHRS, CDR2 YFSETQ. The CDR3 is 14 amino acids. The CDR3 DNA is TGCGCCAGCAGCTTCGGGTTCCTCTCCTACGAGCAGTACTTC. Encoded protein: CASSFGFLSYEQYF.

This clonotype was recorded at least ten times. CDR3 amino acids: CSAIREWGYTF. In nucleotides, the CDR3 is TGCAGTGCTATAAGAGAATGGGGCTACACCTTC. The rearrangement joins TRBV20-1 to TRBJ1-2; no clear D. The V end was cut by 4 bases, the J end by 8 bases, with 11 bases between. The CDR3 is 11 amino acids. The germline gives CDR1 DFQATT, CDR2 SNEGSKA (reference sequence).

This chain links TRBV3-1 with TRBJ1-2, with 9 bases matching TRBD1. CDR3 length: 14 residues. From germline, CDR1 is LGHDT and CDR2 YNNKEL (reference sequence). V shed 0 bases, J shed 5 bases, and the junction held 1 base outside the gene matches. As DNA, the CDR3 is TGTGCCAGCAGCCAAGAGGGACAGGGTTATGGCTACACCTTC. It encodes CASSQEGQGYGYTF.

This clonotype was found a few times. This chain connects TRBV9 to TRBJ2-1; TRBD2 is a possible D gene (6 bases). There are 15 residues in the CDR3. The V gene lost 0 bases and the J gene lost 6 bases, with 13 bases spanning the gap. In germline, CDR1 is SGDLS, CDR2 YYNGEE. CDR3 region: CASSVGMGGGNEQFF. Written as DNA, the CDR3 is TGTGCCAGCAGCGTAGGTATGGGGGGAGGCAATGAGCAGTTCTTC.

This clonotype was counted between two and nine times. The chain is built from TRBV6-1 and TRBJ2-4; D ambiguous. V shed 1 base and J shed 9 bases, with 10 bases lying between them. The CDR3 consists of 13 residues. Germline CDR1 reads MNHNS; CDR2 reads SASEGT. CDR3 region: CASSEGTSSIQYF. The CDR3 nucleotides are TGTGCCAGCAGTGAAGGTACCTCAAGCATTCAGTACTTC.

This clonotype has at least ten counts. The gene calls are TRBV18 and TRBJ1-4, with a tentative D call TRBD1 (5 bases). Per the germline V gene, CDR1 is KGHSH and CDR2 is LQKENI. This CDR3 region has 19 residues. V dropped 6 bases and J dropped 7 bases, with 30 bases sitting between them. The CDR3 DNA is TGTGCCAGCTCGGATCGTGTCGGGGGGAGCGGATCGAGACGTGAAAAACTGTTTTTT. Its protein product is CASSDRVGGSGSRREKLFF. The entire variable domain, with the rest obtained from reference TRBV18 and TRBJ1-4, is as follows: NAGVMQNPRHLVRRRGQEARLRCSPMKGHSHVYWYRQLPEEGLKFMVYLQKENIIDESGMPKERFSAEFPKEGPSILRIQQVVRGDSAAYFCASSDRVGGSGSRREKLFFGSGTQLSVL.

This clonotype was found a few times. V and J are TRBV20-1 and TRBJ1-6, with no clear D. There are 16 residues in the CDR3. Germline V gives CDR1 DFQATT, CDR2 SNEGSKA (reference sequence). The ends were cut back, 1 base at V and 2 bases at J, with 12 bases in the middle. The CDR3 loop is CSARVRAQAYNSPLHF. The CDR3 DNA sequence: TGCAGTGCTAGAGTCCGGGCCCAGGCCTATAATTCACCCCTCCACTTT.

The chain employs TRBV29-1 and TRBJ2-1; 12 bases are a match to TRBD2. Looked up from germline, CDR1 is SQVTM and CDR2 is ANQGSEA. Germline trimming cut 4 bases from V and 10 bases from J; bases unmatched to any gene: 8. The CDR3 runs to 14 residues. This CDR3 reads CSVAALAGGGEQFF. Written as DNA, the CDR3 is TGCAGCGTTGCAGCGCTAGCGGGAGGGGGAGAGCAGTTCTTC.

The rearrangement uses TRBV4-1 and TRBJ1-2, with 7 bases aligning to TRBD1. The CDR3 has 13 residues. Trimming at V came to 1 base and at J to 8 bases, leaving 4 bases not matched to a gene. Germline values: CDR1 MGHRA, CDR2 YSYEKL. Here the CDR3 DNA reads TGCGCCAGCAGCCAAGGGCAGGGGGAAGGCTACACCTTC. Its translation: CASSQGQGEGYTF.

This clonotype showed up many times. The chain carries TRBV2 and TRBJ1-5, with 8 bases fitting TRBD1. The CDR3 sequence is 13 residues long. Germline V gene sequence: CDR1 SNHLY, CDR2 FYNNEI. J lost 9 bases, V lost 6 bases, and 7 bases had no gene match. CDR3 DNA sequence: TGTGCCAGCAGGGGGACAGGCAAGTTGCCCCAGCATTTT. It codes for CASRGTGKLPQHF.

J is TRBJ1-5 and V is TRBV2; D gene uncertain. Per germline, CDR1 SNHLY and CDR2 FYNNEI. V gave up 8 bases and J gave up 0 bases, with 11 bases separating them. This CDR3 is built from 14 residues. CDR3 coding DNA: TGTGCCAGCTGGTGGGGATATAGCAATCAGCCCCAGCATTTT. Amino acids: CASWWGYSNQPQHF.

CDR3 loop: CATSTGTSSKVVDEQFF. CDR3 nucleotide sequence: TGTGCCACCAGCACCGGGACTAGCTCAAAAGTGGTCGATGAGCAGTTCTTC. The chain links TRBV15 to TRBJ2-1; 9 bases agree with TRBD2. This CDR3 spans 17 amino acids. V trimming: 4 bases; J trimming: 8 bases; junction bases outside the gene matches: 15. CDR1 LNHNV and CDR2 YYDKDF come from the germline V gene (reference sequence).

The CDR3 here is CSARLADSTDTQYF. In nucleotides, the CDR3 is TGCAGTGCTAGGCTAGCGGATAGCACAGATACGCAGTATTTT. The chain recombines TRBV20-1 with TRBJ2-3, with 7 bases fitting TRBD2. The CDR3 length is 14 residues. Trimming at V came to 3 bases and at J to 0 bases, leaving 3 bases not matched to a gene. Germline V gives CDR1 DFQATT, CDR2 SNEGSKA (reference sequence).

This clonotype was observed many times. Because the CDR3's place on the DNA is in doubt, the DNA is left out and the CDR3 is given as listed by TCRdb. This chain connects TRBV6-2 or TRBV6-3 to TRBJ2-6. The CDR3 has 15 residues if both end residues are counted. The germline gives CDR1 MNHEY, CDR2 SVGEGT. The CDR3 region is CASSTSGSGANVLTF.

This clonotype was observed a handful of times. The genes are TRBV5-1 and TRBJ1-1; 10 bases align to TRBD1. The CDR3 covers 16 residues. In germline, CDR1 is SGHRS, CDR2 YFSETQ. V shed 4 bases, J shed 2 bases, and the junction held 8 bases outside the gene matches. The CDR3 region has the DNA TGCGCCAGCAGCCCGGGGACAGGGGTTTTTAACACTGAAGCTTTCTTT. It translates to CASSPGTGVFNTEAFF.